The 31 T cell receptor beta chains presented below share a single source sample, sequenced in a study of cytomegalovirus exposure and HLA in healthy donors. Primers: 60 Vbeta forward and 13 Jbeta reverse. Assay: immunoSEQ multiplex PCR; the TCRdb copy retains only in-frame clones and omits some. Of about 150,000 clones in the sample, roughly 73% were seen once. The sample comprised PBMCs. The source of these receptors is a woman younger than 30 in good health and CMV-seronegative.

This clone was detected only a few times. The chain links TRBV4-3 to TRBJ1-3; TRBD1 matches at 8 bases. The germline gives CDR1 LGHNA, CDR2 YSLEER. The CDR3 is 17 residues long. Trimming took 4 bases from V and 8 from J; bases not matched to a gene: 16. CDR3 sequence reads: CASSRHPLGTGDHTIYF. For the CDR3, the DNA is TGCGCCAGCAGCCGACACCCCCTAGGGACAGGCGATCACACCATATATTTT.

The chain joins TRBV18 to TRBJ2-3; possible D gene TRBD2, 7 bases. Trimming took 2 bases from V and 2 from J, leaving 11 bases between them. CDR3 length: 15 amino acids. The germline V gene encodes CDR1 KGHSH and CDR2 LQKENI. Here the CDR3 reads CASSPAGATTDTQYF. The DNA of the CDR3 is TGTGCCAGCTCACCAGCGGGGGCCACCACAGATACGCAGTATTTT.

Only a few counts were recorded for this clone. V and J are TRBV6-1 and TRBJ1-2, with D hard to call. V lost 0 bases to trimming and J lost 8 bases, with 13 bases between them. The CDR3 length is 14 residues. CDR1 and CDR2 (germline): MNHNS, SASEGT. Written as DNA, the CDR3 is TGTGCCAGCAGTGAAGCCGCGGGCCTCGAGGGCTACACCTTC. It codes for CASSEAAGLEGYTF.

J is TRBJ1-1 and V is TRBV5-5; 12 positions match TRBD1. Germline CDR1 is SGHKS and CDR2 is YYEKEE (reference sequence). CDR3 length equals 17 residues. After removal of 0 bases from V and 5 bases from J, the junction contained 8 bases not matched to a gene. The CDR3 nucleotides are TGTGCCAGCAGCTTGGTGGGACAGGGGGCAGGATGGACTGAAGCTTTCTTT. It is translated as CASSLVGQGAGWTEAFF.

This chain uses TRBV9 with TRBJ2-1; 7 nucleotides match TRBD1. Germline V gene lookup returns CDR1 SGDLS and CDR2 YYNGEE. This CDR3 has 15 residues. The trim removed 2 bases at V and 0 bases at J, leaving 2 bases unmatched. The CDR3 loop is CASSVRDSSYNEQFF. The CDR3 coding sequence is TGTGCCAGCAGCGTTCGGGACAGCTCCTACAATGAGCAGTTCTTC.

The chain recombines TRBV11-2 with TRBJ2-3; TRBD2 aligns across 11 bases. Germline V gene data show CDR1 as SGHAT and CDR2 as FQNNGV. V trimming: 3 bases; J trimming: 4 bases; junction bases outside the gene matches: 6. This CDR3 contains 16 residues. The CDR3 reads CASSFTSGSGPDTQYF. CDR3 DNA: TGTGCCAGCAGCTTCACTAGCGGGAGTGGCCCAGATACGCAGTATTTT.

The chain is built from TRBV2 and TRBJ2-3; 9 nucleotides match TRBD2. Trimming took 5 bases from V and 2 from J; bases not matched to a gene: 5. Germline CDR1 is SNHLY and CDR2 is FYNNEI. This CDR3 is built from 15 residues. The DNA for the CDR3 is TGTGCCAGCAGTAGAGCGGGGGGACACACAGATACGCAGTATTTT. This codes for CASSRAGGHTDTQYF.

CDR3 sequence reads: CASTLFPTTSETQYF. The CDR3 DNA reads TGTGCCAGCACCCTTTTTCCGACAACCTCAGAGACCCAGTACTTC. The chain uses TRBV7-2 and TRBJ2-5, with D unclear. The CDR3 covers 15 residues. V was cut by 7 bases and J by 4 bases, with 19 bases left in between. From germline, CDR1 is SGHTA and CDR2 FQGNSA. Looking up the rest from reference TRBV7-2 and TRBJ2-5 gives the full variable domain: GAGVSQSPSNKVTEKGKDVELRCDPISGHTALYWYRQSLGQGLEFLIYFQGNSAPDKSGLPSDRFSAERTGGSVSTLTIQRTQQEDSAVYLCASTLFPTTSETQYFGPGTRLLVL.

This chain joins TRBV11-2 and TRBJ1-1; possible D gene TRBD1, 6 bases. Germline loops: CDR1 SGHAT, CDR2 FQNNGV. V lost 2 bases to trimming and J lost 3 bases, with 10 bases between them. CDR3 length: 14 residues. This CDR3 reads CASSLTGSYTEAFF. The CDR3, as DNA: TGTGCCAGCAGCTTAACAGGGTCGTACACTGAAGCTTTCTTT. Combining the CDR3 with reference TRBV11-2 and TRBJ1-1 gives the whole variable domain EAGVAQSPRYKIIEKRQSVAFWCNPISGHATLYWYQQILGQGPKLLIQFQNNGVVDDSQLPKDRFSAERLKGVDSTLKIQPAKLEDSAVYLCASSLTGSYTEAFFGQGTRLTVV.

The chain uses TRBV29-1 and TRBJ1-4; D is perhaps TRBD1 (5 bases). CDR3 length: 13 residues. The germline gives CDR1 SQVTM, CDR2 ANQGSEA. The V end was cut by 3 bases, the J end by 8 bases, with 13 bases between. Here the CDR3 reads CSVDGGGREKLFF. The CDR3 DNA is TGCAGCGTTGACGGGGGTGGCAGGGAAAAACTGTTTTTT.

For this clone: The sample holds other DNA sequences that translate to the same CDR3. V and J are TRBV6-5 and TRBJ2-1; tentatively, D is TRBD2 (6 bases). CDR1 and CDR2 (germline): MNHEY, SVGAGI. Trimming cost V 5 bases and J 1 base, with 12 bases left between them. CDR3 length: 15 residues. The CDR3 region is CASSLALWSYNEQFF. The CDR3 nucleotides are TGTGCCAGCAGTCTAGCGTTGTGGTCCTACAATGAGCAGTTCTTC.

This rearrangement joins TRBV10-3 to TRBJ2-5; tentatively, D is TRBD2 (6 bases). Trimming left V 3 bases short and J 5 bases short, with 13 bases between. This CDR3 contains 14 residues. CDR1 is ENHRY, CDR2 SYGVKD, per germline. In DNA form, the CDR3 reads TGTGCCATCAGTGACTCATCTAGCGTCGAGACCCAGTACTTC. Translated: CAISDSSSVETQYF.

This sequence joins TRBV19 and TRBJ1-2; 8 positions agree with TRBD1. Unmatched junction bases numbered 3, after V lost 5 bases and J lost 1 base. CDR1 LNHDA and CDR2 SQIVND come from the germline V gene (reference sequence). The CDR3 contains 14 residues. CDR3 region: CASSATGVNYGYTF. Here the CDR3 DNA reads TGTGCCAGTAGTGCGACAGGGGTTAACTATGGCTACACCTTC.

The V and J genes are TRBV5-1 and TRBJ2-5, with 8 nucleotides matching TRBD2. The CDR3 consists of 14 residues. Germline values: CDR1 SGHRS, CDR2 YFSETQ. With V trimmed by 2 bases and J by 1 base, 1 base remained unmatched. As DNA, the CDR3 is TGCGCCAGCAGCTTTAGCGGGGCCCAAGAGACCCAGTACTTC. This sequence encodes CASSFSGAQETQYF.

The rearrangement links TRBV7-2 to TRBJ1-5; D is ambiguous. CDR1 is SGHTA and CDR2 is FQGNSA in the germline V gene. The CDR3 loop spans 13 amino acids. V was clipped by 5 bases and J by 4 bases, with 9 bases between them. CDR3 region: CASSLRVNQPQHF. The CDR3 DNA sequence: TGTGCCAGCAGCCTGCGGGTTAATCAGCCCCAGCATTTT.

The V and J genes are TRBV27 and TRBJ1-2; D not resolved. The CDR3 has 12 amino acids. Trimming removed 5 bases at V and 5 bases at J, with 9 bases between. CDR1 MNHEY and CDR2 SMNVEV come from the germline V gene (reference sequence). CDR3 loop: CASSNERYGYTF. The CDR3 DNA follows: TGTGCCAGCAGTAATGAGCGGTATGGCTACACCTTC.

The chain employs TRBV7-9 and TRBJ1-1, with TRBD1 matching 7 bases. V lost 5 bases to trimming and J lost 4 bases; unmatched junction nucleotides: 7. The CDR3 sequence is 14 residues long. Per the germline V gene, CDR1 is SEHNR and CDR2 is FQNEAQ (reference sequence). CDR3 sequence: CASSTDREGTEAFF. CDR3 nucleotide sequence: TGTGCCAGCAGCACTGACAGGGAAGGCACTGAAGCTTTCTTT.

This clone was detected a few times. The rearrangement uses TRBV2 and TRBJ2-3; 10 nucleotides match TRBD2. Germline CDR1 reads SNHLY; CDR2 reads FYNNEI. This CDR3 is built from 15 residues. The ends lost 1 base at V and 3 bases at J; junction bases unmatched: 1. The CDR3 region has the DNA TGTGCCAGCAGTGAAGAGCGGGGGGGAACAGATACGCAGTATTTT. Protein sequence: CASSEERGGTDTQYF.

The rearrangement links TRBV28 to TRBJ1-5; D might be TRBD1 (5 bases). Trimming removed 5 bases from V and 3 bases from J, with 17 bases in between. The CDR3 extends over 16 amino acids. Germline V lookup: CDR1 MDHEN, CDR2 SYDVKM. CDR3 sequence (DNA): TGTGCCAGCAGTCCCCAAATTTGGGGGGTCAATCAGCCCCAGCATTTT. As protein: CASSPQIWGVNQPQHF. Combining the CDR3 with reference TRBV28 and TRBJ1-5 gives the whole variable domain DVKVTQSSRYLVKRTGEKVFLECVQDMDHENMFWYRQDPGLGLRLIYFSYDVKMKEKGDIPEGYSVSREKKERFSLILESASTNQTSMYLCASSPQIWGVNQPQHFGDGTRLSIL.

The chain's CDR3 is CASSSTSGRRYIQYF. Here the CDR3 DNA reads TGTGCCAGCAGTTCGACTAGCGGGAGAAGATACATTCAGTACTTC. This chain connects TRBV27 to TRBJ2-4, with 12 bases that match TRBD2. The germline gives CDR1 MNHEY, CDR2 SMNVEV (reference sequence). V gave up 4 bases and J gave up 8 bases; unmatched junction bases: 6. The CDR3 is 15 amino acids.

The chain combines TRBV19 with TRBJ1-1; a weak D match, TRBD1 (5 bases). With 7 bases removed from V and 8 bases from J, the gap between germline ends came to 17 bases. This CDR3 contains 13 residues. The germline V gene encodes CDR1 LNHDA and CDR2 SQIVND (reference sequence). CDR3 protein: CASTWGDSGEAFF. The CDR3 DNA sequence: TGTGCCAGTACCTGGGGGGATTCTGGCGAAGCTTTCTTT.

The rearrangement links TRBV7-2 to TRBJ1-2, with a tentative D call TRBD1 (6 bases). V was clipped by 3 bases and J by 6 bases, with 14 bases between them. Germline CDR1 is SGHTA and CDR2 is FQGNSA. CDR3 length: 14 amino acids. The CDR3 reads CASSFSQGWDGYTF. The CDR3 bases are TGTGCCAGCAGCTTTTCACAGGGCTGGGATGGCTACACCTTC.

The chain is built from TRBV11-2 and TRBJ1-1, with D perhaps TRBD1 (5 bases). CDR1 SGHAT and CDR2 FQNNGV come from the germline V gene. CDR3 length: 15 residues. V lost 6 bases to trimming and J lost 1 base, with 15 bases between them. The CDR3 DNA follows: TGTGCCAGCAGAATACCGGGACTGAAGAACACTGAAGCTTTCTTT. It yields the protein CASRIPGLKNTEAFF.

The rearrangement joins TRBV29-1 to TRBJ1-1; 8 nucleotides match TRBD1. The J segment lost 1 base and the V segment lost 6 bases, leaving 4 bases of the junction unmatched. CDR1 and CDR2 (germline): SQVTM, ANQGSEA. This CDR3 is built from 13 residues. The CDR3 DNA follows: TGCAGCGTCCCCGGGACAGGGAACACTGAAGCTTTCTTT. Its protein is CSVPGTGNTEAFF.

CDR3 amino acids: CASSLVRDRFGPQHF. CDR3 sequence (DNA): TGTGCCAGCAGCTTGGTTCGGGACAGGTTCGGGCCCCAGCATTTT. The chain couples TRBV5-5 to TRBJ1-5; 8 bases align to TRBD1. Per germline, CDR1 SGHKS and CDR2 YYEKEE (reference sequence). This CDR3 comprises 15 residues. V shed 0 bases, J shed 9 bases, and the junction held 8 bases outside the gene matches. The variable domain in full, completed from reference TRBV5-5 and TRBJ1-5, reads DAGVTQSPTHLIKTRGQQVTLRCSPISGHKSVSWYQQVLGQGPQFIFQYYEKEERGRGNFPDRFSARQFPNYSSELNVNALLLGDSALYLCASSLVRDRFGPQHFGDGTRLSIL.

This chain uses TRBV29-1 with TRBJ2-1, with TRBD2 matching over 11 bases. CDR3 length: 15 amino acids. Trimming removed 8 bases from V and 10 bases from J; junction bases left unmatched: 16. Germline values: CDR1 SQVTM, CDR2 ANQGSEA. CDR3 protein: CSLSLIAGGPGEQFF. The CDR3 DNA is TGCAGCTTAAGCCTCATAGCGGGAGGGCCTGGAGAGCAGTTCTTC.

This clone was detected only a few times. This sequence joins TRBV7-9 and TRBJ2-1; 7 nucleotides match TRBD1. This CDR3 contains 14 residues. Unmatched junction bases numbered 8, after V lost 5 bases and J lost 7 bases. The V gene's germline CDR1 is SEHNR and CDR2 FQNEAQ (reference sequence). The CDR3 reads CASSARQGWNEQFF. The CDR3 bases are TGTGCCAGCAGCGCGCGACAGGGTTGGAATGAGCAGTTCTTC.

The chain combines TRBV4-3 with TRBJ2-5, with TRBD2 identical over 8 bases. The germline CDR1 and CDR2 sequences are LGHNA and YSLEER. The V gene end was trimmed by 0 bases and the J gene end by 1 base; junction bases not matched to a gene: 1. The CDR3 is 15 residues long. Here the CDR3 reads CASSQERGAQETQYF. Written as DNA, the CDR3 is TGCGCCAGCAGCCAAGAGCGGGGGGCCCAAGAGACCCAGTACTTC.

The rearrangement links TRBV11-3 to TRBJ1-1; unclear D gene. Germline V gene lookup returns CDR1 SGHNT and CDR2 YENEEA. Between the trimmed V and J ends, which lost 1 base and 5 bases, there was a span of 5 bases. There are 12 residues in the CDR3. The CDR3 loop is CASSLGETEAFF. DNA of the CDR3: TGTGCCAGCAGCTTAGGAGAGACTGAAGCTTTCTTT.

The rearrangement joins TRBV4-1 to TRBJ2-1, with 7 positions matching TRBD2. The CDR3 is made up of 15 amino acids. Germline V gives CDR1 MGHRA, CDR2 YSYEKL. Unmatched junction bases numbered 6, after V lost 3 bases and J lost 4 bases. The CDR3 protein is CASSHWGLHYNEQFF. The CDR3 DNA reads TGCGCCAGCAGCCACTGGGGACTACATTACAATGAGCAGTTCTTC.

J is TRBJ2-3 and V is TRBV9; 11 nucleotides align to TRBD2. V shed 3 bases, J shed 4 bases, and the junction held 10 bases outside the gene matches. The CDR3 has 17 residues. Germline V CDR1 and CDR2: SGDLS, YYNGEE. In DNA, the CDR3 is TGTGCCAGCAGCGGGCGGGTCCTAGCGGGGGGAGCAGATACGCAGTATTTT. This codes for CASSGRVLAGGADTQYF.